This T cell receptor beta chain derives from a study of cytomegalovirus exposure and HLA in healthy donors (dated by TCRdb to about 2017). Study-level background: An earlier analysis of some 550 of the donors reported more than 250 Gb of sequence data and some 120 million unique TCR beta sequences from 150 million to 200 million T cells. Of the roughly 390 genotyped donors, around 81% fell in the genetic ancestry cluster associated with self-reported Caucasian donors. Rather than drawing on any new phenotypic data, the later analysis identified candidate immune exposures from TCR beta sequences and the way those sequences occurred across donors. An early release covering some 640 HLA-typed donors comprised approximately 300 gigabases of sequencing data and 65 million to 100 million unique TCR sequences. A later analysis re-examined previously published TCR beta repertoires from just over 650 donors and added high-resolution HLA genotyping to investigate patterns of TCR occurrence. A later genetic analysis used genome-wide SNP genotypes for about three fifths of the 666 donors, treating that subset as a discovery cohort. The study used immunosequencing to profile the T cell repertoires of more than 650 subjects and linked those repertoires to cytomegalovirus serostatus. Every repertoire in the discovery cohort had been generated on one and the same sequencing platform. Both class I and class II loci were covered by HLA typing, at four-digit resolution. Typing coverage varied by locus: roughly 629-640 donors for A, B, C, DRB1 and DQB1; roughly 510 for DQA1; around 610 for DPA1; around 490 for DPB1. A separate validation cohort of approximately 130 different subjects was used in addition to the 666-subject first cohort. Donor age, sex, ethnicity and CMV serostatus were compiled alongside the repertoire data. An earlier analysis of around 580 of the donors used high-throughput TCR beta sequencing to judge whether each TCR beta V gene segment behaved as functional or pseudogenic. High-throughput TCR immunosequencing, statistical association of individual TCRs with disease status, and machine learning were combined to predict cytomegalovirus infection status. Five DR-DQ haplotypes were treated as single units for association and clustering because of strong linkage in the cohort. On average, roughly 240,000 unique TCR beta nucleotide sequences were sequenced per donor among roughly 430 genotyped donors of the cohort, with roughly 20% of those sequences being non-productive. The study aimed to test whether signatures of past pathogen exposure could be identified by cataloging public T cell receptors. What the work shows at the level of the full study, not this receptor alone: While some public TCRs were present in many individuals, most TCR sequences turned up only very rarely across donors. The 87-base-pair reads could not distinguish some IMGT-functional V segments, including TRBV6-2 and TRBV6-3, so those segments were excluded. In a later genetic analysis, fewer N-insertions in productive TCRs were reported among donors in an Asian-associated ancestry cluster than the roughly 640-donor mean. Presence/absence analyses assumed roughly uniform sequencing depth across donors, an assumption that may not hold. HLA typing was unavailable for some donors at each locus, so association tests used only the typed subset. According to the authors, the approach could potentially be generalized to other disease states and immunological phenotypes. A cluster of highly shared sequence variants was judged likely to be a technical artifact of the sequencing pipeline. In a later analysis, most CMV-associated TCR beta chains were found to appear HLA-restricted, with HLA associations seemingly driven largely by CMV exposure. A further reported finding was that TCR beta sequences accurately predicted the HLA-A and HLA-B alleles for most subjects in the first cohort. An association between a missense DCLRE1C variant and V-gene and J-gene trimming of TCR beta chains was found in a later genetic analysis and replicated in an independent cohort. Correlated functional status among segregating V segments might be attributable to linkage disequilibrium, but an unknown experimental factor could not be ruled out. Broadly in line with IMGT annotations, most TCR beta V segments showed up in productive rearrangements about 87% or about 30% of the time in an earlier analysis of several hundred of the donors. When HLA alleles, especially DR and DQ, strongly co-occurred, attributing TCR associations to individual alleles was difficult. In a later analysis, TCR association rates were found to vary across HLA loci, with the most associated TCRs seen for DRB1 alleles and the fewest for HLA-C alleles. Only TCR beta chains were sequenced in this cohort, and the absence of alpha or paired-chain data limited detectable features. The classifier was reported to diagnose cytomegalovirus status with high specificity and sensitivity in both the original cohort and the validation cohort. A total of 150 or so TCR beta chains were listed by the study as associated with cytomegalovirus. Over 15 rarely observed V segments, including chromosome 9 orphons, were excluded from the earlier analysis of approximately 600 of the donors because counts were too low. In a later analysis, several top co-occurrence clusters were reported to appear linked to parvovirus B19, influenza, CMV and Epstein-Barr virus. In vitro tests confirmed that a few of the cytomegalovirus-associated TCR beta chains recognize cytomegalovirus antigens. For the cohort, immune exposure information was limited to CMV serostatus. A later analysis associated about 17,000 TCR beta sequences with specific HLA alleles at a false discovery rate of 0.05. Compared with equally common non-associated chains, HLA-associated TCR beta chains in a later analysis were more clonally expanded and had lower generation probabilities.

The cohort was made up of about 610 healthy bone marrow donors. At the time of sampling, every cohort member was nominally healthy, though immune exposures that went unrecorded were likely present. Of the approximately 620 cohort members, just under 300 had a positive CMV serostatus and about 350 had a negative one, while no CMV serostatus was recorded for the donor. Every donor gave a peripheral blood sample, and the peripheral blood mononuclear cells from that sample were used for TCR beta sequencing. Genomic DNA extraction from the blood cell samples was performed with the Qiagen DNeasy Blood Extraction Kit. On this clone: What this receptor recognizes is not known. One base away there is no much larger clone; base qualities are not given.

CDR1 LNHNV and CDR2 YYDKDF are derived from the germline V gene (reference sequence). Trimming leaves V shorter by 0 bases and J shorter by 3 bases, with the junction holding 5 bases beyond the gene matches. There are 16 amino acids in the CDR3, from cysteine to phenylalanine inclusive. Of all the DNA, just the CDR3 is kept, 48 bases in frame from base 1. The library was obtained by the immunoSEQ multiplex PCR assay. The multiplex PCR relied on a mix of 60 forward primers for TCR Vbeta segments and 13 reverse primers for TCR Jbeta segments. The CDR3 region of rearranged TCR beta genes was amplified from genomic DNA by a multiplex PCR assay. The amplified TCR beta libraries were sequenced on the Illumina HiSeq System as 87-base-pair reads. The published analysis was carried out like this. In a later analysis, tens of millions of unique TCR beta chains were counted across the 690 or so repertoires, and around 10 million of these chains were shared by at least two donors. A nearest-neighbor algorithm error-corrected the raw reads and collapsed the reads into unique sequences, merging closely related sequences to remove PCR and sequencing errors. CDR3 sequences were aligned to IMGT reference sequences to assign V, D and J gene segments. For a sequence to be retained, a match of at least six nucleotides was required to both a V gene segment and a J gene segment. A rearrangement was called productive if the CDR3 had no stop codons and remained in frame with V and J, and every other rearrangement was called non-productive. Following IMGT convention, CDR3 was defined as the stretch from the second conserved V-encoded cysteine up to the conserved J-encoded phenylalanine. In an earlier analysis of 587 of the donors, sequences lacking an unambiguous match to a single V gene segment were excluded. In an earlier analysis of almost 600 of the donors, a V segment was called functional when productive rearrangements were above 56.7%, and segregating when the standard deviation between donors exceeded 5%. A statistical classification framework was developed to diagnose cytomegalovirus status using the catalog of TCR beta chain sequences. In a later analysis, TCR nucleotide sequences were compared against IMGT/GENE-DB human TR gene sequences so that V and J genes could be assigned. The TCRdist pipeline was used in a later analysis to assign CDR3 sequences and most-parsimonious VDJ recombination scenarios. In a later analysis, each TCR beta chain was defined by its CDR3 amino acid sequence together with its V-gene family, and reads without a unique V-gene family were excluded. To address suspected cross-contamination and a sequencing artifact, a later analysis removed around 600 highly shared, low-generation-probability nucleotide sequences. A later analysis calculated a clonal expansion index for each public chain from normalized within-repertoire ranks of inferred template counts. A later analysis computed generation probabilities with a VDJ recombination model fitted to out-of-frame rearrangements, and checked the results against IGoR. Hypergeometric tests were used in a later analysis to score TCR-TCR, TCR-HLA and TCR-CMV co-occurrence, with a repertoire-size bias correction applied to the TCR pairs. In a later analysis, false discovery rates were estimated by permuting HLA or CMV assignments 20 times. In a later analysis, co-occurring TCRs were grouped using DBSCAN, and TCRdist sequence similarity was added for clustering within HLA-allele-positive subsets. Repertoires with fewer than 30,000 or more than 120,000 public chains were left out of co-occurrence clustering, as were five repertoires with anomalous nucleotide sharing. Here the immuneACCESS table is served through TCRdb, limited to in-frame sequences with V and J called. Missing clones are a known gap in these copies; in checked studies unresolved V genes cover under half, and the rest lacks a known reason. D and trimming come from the DNA, and the V and J calls and clone size come from that table. Recorded for this sample are some 140,000 clones; 66% of them occurred a single time. About 1.5% of the sample goes to the ten largest clones.

The receptor was isolated from a human donor in good health. Here the chain combines TRBV15 and TRBJ2-7, and TRBD1 matches 10 of the central bases. Sequenced input: PBMCs. The DNA is as follows: TGTGCCACCAGCAGAGATCACGGGACAGGGGTCTACGAGCAGTACTTC. It specifies CATSRDHGTGVYEQYF.